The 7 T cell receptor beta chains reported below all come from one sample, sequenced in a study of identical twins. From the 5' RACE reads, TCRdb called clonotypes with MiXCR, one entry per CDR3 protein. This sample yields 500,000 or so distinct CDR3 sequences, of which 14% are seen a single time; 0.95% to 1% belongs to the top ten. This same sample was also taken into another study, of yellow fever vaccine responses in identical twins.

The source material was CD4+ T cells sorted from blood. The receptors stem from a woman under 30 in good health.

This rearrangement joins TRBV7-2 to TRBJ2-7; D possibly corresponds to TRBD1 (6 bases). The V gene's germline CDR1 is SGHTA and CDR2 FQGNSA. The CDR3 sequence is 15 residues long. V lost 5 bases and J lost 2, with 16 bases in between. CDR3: CASSPHREVTYEQYF. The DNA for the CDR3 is TGTGCCAGCAGCCCTCACAGGGAAGTTACCTACGAGCAGTACTTC.

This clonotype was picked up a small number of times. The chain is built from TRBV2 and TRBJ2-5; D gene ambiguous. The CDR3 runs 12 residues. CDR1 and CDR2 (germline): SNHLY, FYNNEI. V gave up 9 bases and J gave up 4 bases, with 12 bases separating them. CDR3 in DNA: TGTGCCAGTCGAACGGTTGGAGAGACCCAGTACTTC. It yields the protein CASRTVGETQYF.

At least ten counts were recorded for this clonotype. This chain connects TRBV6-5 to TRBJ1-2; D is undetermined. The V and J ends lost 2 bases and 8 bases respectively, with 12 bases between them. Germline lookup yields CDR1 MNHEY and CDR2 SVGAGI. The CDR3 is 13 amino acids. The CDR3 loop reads CASSYRQAGGYTF. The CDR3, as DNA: TGTGCCAGCAGTTACCGGCAGGCTGGCGGCTACACCTTC.

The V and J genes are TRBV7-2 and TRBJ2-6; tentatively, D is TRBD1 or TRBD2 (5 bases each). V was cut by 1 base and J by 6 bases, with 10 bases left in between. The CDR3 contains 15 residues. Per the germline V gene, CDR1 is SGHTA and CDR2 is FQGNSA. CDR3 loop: CASSLGGAAANVLTF. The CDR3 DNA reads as TGTGCCAGCAGCTTAGGAGGGGCTGCGGCCAACGTCCTGACTTTC. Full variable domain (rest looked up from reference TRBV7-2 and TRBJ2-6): GAGVSQSPSNKVTEKGKDVELRCDPISGHTALYWYRQSLGQGLEFLIYFQGNSAPDKSGLPSDRFSAERTGGSVSTLTIQRTQQEDSAVYLCASSLGGAAANVLTFGAGSRLTVL.

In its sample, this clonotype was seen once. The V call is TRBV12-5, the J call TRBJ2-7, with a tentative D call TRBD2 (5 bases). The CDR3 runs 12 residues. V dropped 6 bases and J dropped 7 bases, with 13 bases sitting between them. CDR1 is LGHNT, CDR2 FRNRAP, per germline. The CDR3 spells CASGYWTGEQYF. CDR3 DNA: TGTGCTAGTGGCTACTGGACTGGGGAGCAGTACTTC.

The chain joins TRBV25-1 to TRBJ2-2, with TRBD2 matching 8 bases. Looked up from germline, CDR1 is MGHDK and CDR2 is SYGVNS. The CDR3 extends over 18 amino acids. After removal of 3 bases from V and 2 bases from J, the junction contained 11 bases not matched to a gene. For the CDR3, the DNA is TGTGCCAGCAGTGACCCCCGGGGGCGGGGGGCCAACACCGGGGAGCTGTTTTTT. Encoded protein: CASSDPRGRGANTGELFF.

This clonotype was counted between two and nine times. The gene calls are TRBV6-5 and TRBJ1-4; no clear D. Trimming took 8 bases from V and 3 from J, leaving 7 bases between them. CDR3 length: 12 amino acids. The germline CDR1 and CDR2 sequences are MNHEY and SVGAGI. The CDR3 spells CASGRANEKLFF. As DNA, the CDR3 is TGTGCCAGCGGGAGGGCTAATGAAAAACTGTTTTTT.